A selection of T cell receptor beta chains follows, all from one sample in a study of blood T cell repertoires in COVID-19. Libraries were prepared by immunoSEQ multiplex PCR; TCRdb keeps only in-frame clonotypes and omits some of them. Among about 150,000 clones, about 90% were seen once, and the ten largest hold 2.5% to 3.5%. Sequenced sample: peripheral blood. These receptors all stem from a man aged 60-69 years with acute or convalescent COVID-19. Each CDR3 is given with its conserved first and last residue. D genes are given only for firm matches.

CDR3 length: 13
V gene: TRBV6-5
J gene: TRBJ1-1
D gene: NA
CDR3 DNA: TGTGCCAGCAGCCTCGGAGGTTGGACTGAAGCTTTCTTT
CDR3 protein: CASSLGGWTEAFF

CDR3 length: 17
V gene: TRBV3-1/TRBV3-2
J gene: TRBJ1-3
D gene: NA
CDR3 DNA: TGTGCCAGCAGCCCCGGTACGAGGACTCTCTCTGGAAACACCATATATTTT
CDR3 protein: CASSPGTRTLSGNTIYF

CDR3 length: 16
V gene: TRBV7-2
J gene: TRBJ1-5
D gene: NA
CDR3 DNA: TGTGCCAGCAGCTCAAGTGTAGGGGCAAACAATCAGCCCCAGCATTTT
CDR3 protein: CASSSSVGANNQPQHF

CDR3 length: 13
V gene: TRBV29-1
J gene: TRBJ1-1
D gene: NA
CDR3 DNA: TGCAGCGTTGACATGCGCTCCGGGACTGAAGCTTTCTTT
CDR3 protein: CSVDMRSGTEAFF

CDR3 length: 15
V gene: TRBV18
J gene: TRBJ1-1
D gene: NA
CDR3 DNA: TGTGCCAGCTCACTCCGGGCGACAGCCTACACTGAAGCTTTCTTT
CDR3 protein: CASSLRATAYTEAFF

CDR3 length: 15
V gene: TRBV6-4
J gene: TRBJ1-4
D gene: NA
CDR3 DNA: TGTGCCAGCCCTCAACCAGGGTTCCTGGAAGAAAAACTGTTTTTT
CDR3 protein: CASPQPGFLEEKLFF

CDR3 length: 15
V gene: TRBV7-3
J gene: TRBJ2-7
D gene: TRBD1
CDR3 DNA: TGTGCCAGCAGCTTAGGATCCGGACAGGGCTACGAGCAGTACTTC
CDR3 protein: CASSLGSGQGYEQYF

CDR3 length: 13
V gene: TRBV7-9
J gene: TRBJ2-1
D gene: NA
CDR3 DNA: TGTGCCAGCAGCTTTAGCACGAACAATGAGCAGTTCTTC
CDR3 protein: CASSFSTNNEQFF

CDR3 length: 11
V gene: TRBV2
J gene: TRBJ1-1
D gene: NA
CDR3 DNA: TGTGCCAGCAGCCAGAACACTGAAGCTTTCTTT
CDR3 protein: CASSQNTEAFF

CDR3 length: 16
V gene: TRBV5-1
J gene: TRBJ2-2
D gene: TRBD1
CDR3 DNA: TGCGCCAGCAGCTTGATCGGGACAGGGGTTACCGGGGAGCTGTTTTTT
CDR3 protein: CASSLIGTGVTGELFF

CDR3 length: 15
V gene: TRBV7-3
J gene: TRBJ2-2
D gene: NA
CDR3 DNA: TGTGCCAGCAGCCCGGTGGGGGGGGCCACCGGGGAGCTGTTTTTT
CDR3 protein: CASSPVGGATGELFF

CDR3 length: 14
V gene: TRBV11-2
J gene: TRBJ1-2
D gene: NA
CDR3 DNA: TGTGCCAGCAGCGAGGTCGGGACTAACTATGGCTACACCTTC
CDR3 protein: CASSEVGTNYGYTF